Presented here are 31 T cell receptor beta chains from one specimen sequenced in a study of PD-1 blockade in classical Hodgkin lymphoma (TCRdb year 2020). Libraries were built with the immunoSEQ multiplex PCR assay. The table was pulled from immuneACCESS by TCRdb, which kept in-frame rearrangements only. Such tables lose some clones; where checked, under half of the loss comes from unresolved V genes, and the rest has no known cause. For this sample there are about 11,000 clones; over 70% appear just once. Under 11% of the sample rests with the top ten. The intended sense of this specimen's time point label: cycle 1 day 1 (C1D1), immediately before nivolumab initiation. Every trial patient had relapsed after autologous stem cell transplantation, and cohorts A, B and C differed in prior brentuximab vedotin exposure. The material was peripheral blood mononuclear cells (PBMCs), obtained at baseline. Receptors were obtained from a human donor with classical Hodgkin lymphoma.

V usage is TRBV28 and J usage is TRBJ1-2; D possibly corresponds to TRBD1 (6 bases). Looked up from germline, CDR1 is MDHEN and CDR2 is SYDVKM. This CDR3 region has 12 residues. Deletions cut 7 bases from V and 4 bases from J, with 10 bases between. CDR3 sequence: CASKQGVYGYTF. The CDR3 DNA reads as TGTGCCAGCAAACAGGGAGTCTATGGCTACACCTTC.

This clone has just one count. This chain joins TRBV27 and TRBJ1-5; 8 nucleotides align to TRBD1. CDR3 length: 14 amino acids. In germline, CDR1 is MNHEY, CDR2 SMNVEV (reference sequence). V shed 5 bases and J 4 bases; nucleotides not matched to a gene: 4. The CDR3: CASSRTGRNQPQHF. In DNA, the CDR3 is TGTGCCAGCAGTAGGACAGGGAGAAATCAGCCCCAGCATTTT.

This rearrangement joins TRBV18 to TRBJ1-6; D might be TRBD1 (5 bases). The germline CDR1 and CDR2 sequences are KGHSH and LQKENI. The ends were cut back, 3 bases at V and 6 bases at J, with 12 bases in the middle. The CDR3 is made up of 15 amino acids. The chain's CDR3 is CASSPYLTANSPLHF. In nucleotides, the CDR3 is TGTGCCAGCTCACCCTACCTGACAGCTAATTCACCCCTCCACTTT.

Of note for this clone: The junction departs from the called germline gene at one end, perhaps through a read error. The chain combines TRBV6-6 with TRBJ1-6; the match to TRBD1 covers 7 bases. Looked up from germline, CDR1 is MNHNY and CDR2 is SVGAGI (reference sequence). The CDR3 sequence is 16 residues long. The chain's CDR3 is CASSDSDRLYNSPLHF. In DNA, the CDR3 is TGTGCCAGCAGTGACTCGGACAGGCTCTATAATTCACCCCTCCACTTT.

Here the CDR3 reads CASTWLNTQYF. The CDR3 region has the DNA TGTGCCAGCACGTGGTTGAATACGCAGTATTTT. The V and J genes are TRBV6-1 and TRBJ2-3, with D unresolved. Trimming removed 7 bases at V and 7 bases at J, with 9 bases between. CDR3 length: 11 residues. Germline assignment: CDR1 MNHNS and CDR2 SASEGT.

The genes are TRBV19 and TRBJ1-2; weak D call: TRBD1 (5 bases). The CDR3 runs 15 residues. Germline V gives CDR1 LNHDA, CDR2 SQIVND (reference sequence). Trimming pared 9 bases from V and 2 bases from J, leaving 19 bases between. The CDR3 loop reads CASGGESGGNYGYTF. The CDR3 DNA is TGTGCCAGCGGGGGGGAGTCAGGCGGCAACTATGGCTACACCTTC.

The gene calls are TRBV2 and TRBJ2-2; a possible D gene is TRBD1 (5 bases). This CDR3 has 13 residues. Germline lookup yields CDR1 SNHLY and CDR2 FYNNEI. V was cut by 5 bases and J by 6 bases, with 10 bases left in between. The CDR3 here is CASSTQGAGELFF. CDR3 coding DNA: TGTGCCAGCAGTACCCAGGGCGCCGGGGAGCTGTTTTTT.

This chain connects TRBV18 to TRBJ1-1, with TRBD1 matching 7 bases. The CDR3 contains 13 residues. With 6 bases clipped from V and 0 bases from J, the junction kept 1 base outside the gene matches. Germline CDR1 and CDR2: KGHSH and LQKENI. The CDR3 region is CASSTGLNTEAFF. The CDR3 DNA follows: TGTGCCAGCTCGACAGGGTTGAACACTGAAGCTTTCTTT.

This clone was picked up one time. The V and J genes are TRBV19 and TRBJ1-6, with 12 bases identical to TRBD1. From germline, CDR1 is LNHDA and CDR2 SQIVND (reference sequence). V lost 5 bases and J lost 9; bases outside the gene matches: 5. There are 15 residues in the CDR3. CDR3 nucleotide sequence: TGTGCCAGTAGTGTACGGGACAGGGGGCTTTCACCCCTCCACTTT. Its translation: CASSVRDRGLSPLHF. Full variable domain (remainder filled in from reference TRBV19 and TRBJ1-6): DGGITQSPKYLFRKEGQNVTLSCEQNLNHDAMYWYRQDPGQGLRLIYYSQIVNDFQKGDIAEGYSVSREKKESFPLTVTSAQKNPTAFYLCASSVRDRGLSPLHFGNGTRLTVT.

This clone has only a few counts. J is TRBJ1-5 and V is TRBV28; tentatively, D is TRBD1 (6 bases). The V end lost 3 bases, the J end lost 6 bases, and 12 bases lay between the germline ends. Per the germline V gene, CDR1 is MDHEN and CDR2 is SYDVKM. This CDR3 comprises 14 residues. The CDR3 region is CASSLIGGGQPQHF. In DNA form, the CDR3 reads TGTGCCAGCAGTTTGATCGGGGGCGGTCAGCCCCAGCATTTT.

The sample holds one count of this clone. This chain connects TRBV10-3 to TRBJ1-1; D unresolved. Between the trimmed V and J ends, which lost 6 bases and 0 bases, there was a span of 5 bases. The CDR3 covers 12 residues. The germline CDR1 and CDR2 sequences are ENHRY and SYGVKD. The DNA for the CDR3 is TGTGCCATCAGGGCAATGAACACTGAAGCTTTCTTT. This translates into CAIRAMNTEAFF.

The V gene is TRBV7-8, the J gene TRBJ2-7; a possible D gene is TRBD2 (7 bases). The CDR3 is made up of 17 amino acids. Germline V lookup: CDR1 SGHVS, CDR2 FQNEAQ. V lost 0 bases to trimming and J lost 3 bases, with 18 bases between them. The CDR3 sequence: CASSLAWIGEGGYEQYF. For the CDR3, the DNA is TGTGCCAGCAGCTTAGCGTGGATCGGGGAGGGGGGCTACGAGCAGTACTTC.

This clone was seen more than once but under ten times. The V gene is TRBV9, the J gene TRBJ1-4; D not certain. With 0 bases removed from V and 4 bases from J, the gap between germline ends came to 4 bases. The CDR3 loop spans 13 amino acids. Germline V lookup: CDR1 SGDLS, CDR2 YYNGEE. CDR3 nucleotide sequence: TGTGCCAGCAGCGTAGCAGGTAATGAAAAACTGTTTTTT. Its translation is CASSVAGNEKLFF. Using reference TRBV9 and TRBJ1-4 for the parts outside the CDR3, the full variable domain is DSGVTQTPKHLITATGQRVTLRCSPRSGDLSVYWYQQSLDQGLQFLIQYYNGEERAKGNILERFSAQQFPDLHSELNLSSLELGDSALYFCASSVAGNEKLFFGSGTQLSVL.

The table lists this clone with a count of one. One end of the junction varies from germline; a read error may be responsible. V usage is TRBV4-1 and J usage is TRBJ2-7; 11 bases line up with TRBD2. CDR3 length: 15 residues. CDR1 is MGHRA and CDR2 is YSYEKL in the germline V gene. The CDR3 spells CASSPGTSGSYGQYF. The CDR3, as DNA: TGCGCCAGCAGCCCCGGGACTAGCGGATCCTACGGGCAGTACTTC.

This clone turned up a few times. This rearrangement joins TRBV2 to TRBJ1-1; no clear D. The CDR3 loop spans 13 amino acids. The V end was cut by 1 base, the J end by 1 base, with 4 bases between. CDR1 SNHLY and CDR2 FYNNEI come from the germline V gene. For the CDR3, the DNA is TGTGCCAGCAGTGAAGAGCGGAACACTGAAGCTTTCTTT. Translating it yields CASSEERNTEAFF.

The chain combines TRBV9 with TRBJ1-2; 9 bases agree with TRBD1. CDR3 length: 12 amino acids. Germline CDR1 and CDR2: SGDLS and YYNGEE. V shed 4 bases and J 6 bases; nucleotides not matched to a gene: 1. The CDR3 DNA follows: TGTGCCAGCAGCAGGACAGGGGATGGCTACACCTTC. Translating it yields CASSRTGDGYTF.

The chain is built from TRBV6-5 and TRBJ1-2, with 8 bases identical to TRBD1. This CDR3 has 15 residues. Losses at the gene ends were 6 bases for V and 8 bases for J; bases not matched to a gene: 14. CDR1 and CDR2 from the germline V gene are MNHEY and SVGAGI. CDR3 sequence reads: CASSRQGSQGGGYTF. CDR3 DNA sequence: TGTGCCAGCAGCAGACAGGGGTCCCAGGGAGGCGGCTACACCTTC.

The rearrangement joins TRBV18 to TRBJ1-1; 10 bases match TRBD1. The CDR3 runs to 16 residues. The trim removed 3 bases at V and 2 bases at J, leaving 6 bases unmatched. Germline CDR1 is KGHSH and CDR2 is LQKENI. The CDR3 sequence: CASSPGGTGVNTEAFF. In DNA form, the CDR3 reads TGTGCCAGCTCACCTGGGGGGACAGGGGTCAACACTGAAGCTTTCTTT.

V gene TRBV7-2 combines with J gene TRBJ2-7, with 8 positions matching TRBD1. CDR3 length: 15 residues. The junction had 3 bases not matched to a gene; V was cut back by 2 bases and J by 0 bases. Germline assignment: CDR1 SGHTA and CDR2 FQGNSA. Here the CDR3 reads CASSLTGTGSYEQYF. CDR3 nucleotides: TGTGCCAGCAGCTTAACCGGGACAGGCTCCTACGAGCAGTACTTC.

This chain connects TRBV13 to TRBJ2-1; 10 bases align to TRBD2. V lost 5 bases and J lost 6; bases outside the gene matches: 10. In germline, CDR1 is PRHDT, CDR2 FYEKMQ (reference sequence). CDR3 length: 16 amino acids. CDR3 sequence reads: CASSLWTSGRGNEQFF. The CDR3 DNA reads as TGTGCCAGCAGCCTTTGGACTAGCGGAAGGGGCAATGAGCAGTTCTTC.

The sample holds a few counts of this clone. The genes are TRBV5-1 and TRBJ1-1; TRBD1 is a possible D gene (6 bases). The CDR3 length is 14 residues. Deletions cut 0 bases from V and 1 base from J, with 7 bases between. Germline loops: CDR1 SGHRS, CDR2 YFSETQ. Here the CDR3 reads CASSLGQANTEAFF. CDR3 coding DNA: TGCGCCAGCAGCTTGGGACAGGCGAACACTGAAGCTTTCTTT.

J is TRBJ2-7 and V is TRBV5-4, with 7 bases that match TRBD1. The CDR3 has 15 amino acids. Germline-derived CDR1 and CDR2 are SGHNT and YYREEE (reference sequence). Trimming took 0 bases from V and 2 from J; bases not matched to a gene: 5. CDR3 bases: TGTGCCAGCAGCTTGGGGCGGACAGGAACCTACGAGCAGTACTTC. It specifies CASSLGRTGTYEQYF.

The chain is built from TRBV29-1 and TRBJ2-3; TRBD2 aligns across 13 bases. The J segment lost 1 base and the V segment lost 6 bases, leaving 4 bases of the junction unmatched. The CDR3 consists of 15 residues. CDR1 is SQVTM and CDR2 is ANQGSEA in the germline V gene. The CDR3 coding sequence is TGCAGCGTCTCCGGGACTAGCGGGGGCACAGATACGCAGTATTTT. This sequence encodes CSVSGTSGGTDTQYF.

This rearrangement joins TRBV6-1 to TRBJ2-7, with TRBD2 matching over 7 bases. The germline V gene encodes CDR1 MNHNS and CDR2 SASEGT. The CDR3 runs to 13 residues. The V and J ends lost 4 bases and 7 bases, in that order; junction bases with no gene match: 7. CDR3 nucleotide sequence: TGTGCCAGCAGTGGTCGACTAGCAGGTGAGCAGTACTTC. Residues: CASSGRLAGEQYF.

This chain uses TRBV15 with TRBJ2-3; D gene unclear. Trimming took off 4 bases at V and 4 bases at J, with 15 bases between the two ends. CDR3 length: 15 amino acids. The germline V gene encodes CDR1 LNHNV and CDR2 YYDKDF (reference sequence). The CDR3, as DNA: TGTGCCACCAGCACAAGGAAGAGAAGAGCAGATACGCAGTATTTT. Its translation: CATSTRKRRADTQYF.

V and J are TRBV5-6 and TRBJ1-2; 9 positions match TRBD1. V was clipped by 4 bases and J by 4 bases; unmatched bases: 5. Germline-derived CDR1 and CDR2 are SGHDT and YYEEEE. The CDR3 length is 14 residues. The CDR3 region is CASSKQGAGYGYTF. The CDR3 DNA is TGTGCCAGCAGCAAACAGGGGGCCGGCTATGGCTACACCTTC.

The chain joins TRBV6-5 to TRBJ2-7, with TRBD2 matching 7 bases. The CDR3 loop spans 15 amino acids. CDR1 and CDR2 (germline): MNHEY, SVGAGI. V lost 2 bases to trimming and J lost 2 bases; unmatched junction nucleotides: 6. The CDR3: CASSYGGGRTYEQYF. The DNA for the CDR3 is TGTGCCAGCAGTTACGGCGGGGGACGTACCTACGAGCAGTACTTC.

This chain joins TRBV13 and TRBJ2-5, with 12 bases aligning to TRBD2. The assigned J gene may be wrong: the sequence end matches TRBJ2-7 better. Germline V gives CDR1 PRHDT, CDR2 FYEKMQ (reference sequence). The CDR3 has 15 amino acids. Written as DNA, the CDR3 is TGTGCCAGCAGCCCCGGGACTAGCGGGTCCTACGAGCAGTACTTC. It yields the protein CASSPGTSGSYEQYF.

The CDR3 sequence: CASSIIGSNQPQHF. DNA for the CDR3: TGTGCCAGTAGTATTATCGGTAGCAATCAGCCCCAGCATTTT. The chain couples TRBV19 to TRBJ1-5, with D unclear. CDR1 is LNHDA and CDR2 is SQIVND in the germline V gene (reference sequence). CDR3 length: 14 residues. The germline V and J ends were trimmed by 3 bases and 0 bases, with 6 bases remaining between them.

The V gene is TRBV27, the J gene TRBJ2-3; 8 bases align to TRBD2. Trimming took 4 bases from V and 11 from J; bases not matched to a gene: 5. The CDR3 contains 12 residues. Germline CDR1 MNHEY, CDR2 SMNVEV (reference sequence). CDR3 residues: CASSSAGGWQYF. CDR3 nucleotide sequence: TGTGCCAGCAGTTCCGCGGGGGGCTGGCAGTATTTT.

The chain is built from TRBV6-6 and TRBJ2-1, with TRBD1 matching 9 bases. The CDR3 consists of 15 residues. V lost 6 bases, J lost 2 bases, and 5 bases stayed unmatched. Germline CDR1 and CDR2: MNHNY and SVGAGI (reference sequence). CDR3 in amino acids: CASRTGQGTYNEQFF. In DNA, the CDR3 is TGTGCCAGCAGGACGGGACAGGGAACCTACAATGAGCAGTTCTTC.